What follows are 7 T cell receptor beta chains derived from one specimen sequenced in a study of T cells in Graves' hyperthyroidism and ophthalmopathy. Authors of the study amplified TCR beta CDR3 regions from RNA transcripts. HTBI primers were the set used in a first-round RT-PCR of the TCR CDR3. One entry per CDR3 protein results from TCRdb running MiXCR on the multiplex PCR reads. This table has some 500,000 distinct CDR3 sequences, roughly a quarter appearing once. The sequenced sample was blood. These receptors all come from a woman in her thirties with Graves' ophthalmopathy.

This clonotype showed up many times. V is TRBV3-1 and J is TRBJ2-7, with D possibly TRBD1 on 6 matching bases. This CDR3 spans 12 amino acids. Germline-derived CDR1 and CDR2 are LGHDT and YNNKEL (reference sequence). Between the trimmed V and J ends, which lost 2 bases and 6 bases, there was a span of 8 bases. CDR3 protein: CASSQTRGEQYF. The CDR3 DNA reads as TGTGCCAGCAGCCAAACCAGGGGCGAGCAGTACTTC.

This clonotype was seen at least ten times. The V and J genes are TRBV7-8 and TRBJ1-3; 7 bases are shared with TRBD1. Germline V gene data show CDR1 as SGHVS and CDR2 as FQNEAQ. The CDR3 has 15 residues. V was clipped by 1 base and J by 6 bases; unmatched bases: 6. Here the CDR3 reads CASSLVGQLENTIYF. CDR3 DNA: TGTGCCAGCAGCTTAGTGGGACAGCTGGAAAACACCATATATTTT.

There are many counts of this clonotype. This CDR3 is CASSSQGEWAYEQYF. CDR3 in DNA: TGTGCCAGCAGTTCCCAGGGGGAATGGGCCTACGAGCAGTACTTC. The chain links TRBV6-2 or TRBV6-3 to TRBJ2-7, with 7 bases matching TRBD1. The CDR3 extends over 15 amino acids. Germline V gene sequence: CDR1 MNHEY, CDR2 SVGEGT. Unmatched junction bases numbered 8, after V lost 4 bases and J lost 2 bases.

Here the CDR3 reads CASSLGQPGLAGAQYF. CDR3 coding DNA: TGTGCCAGCAGCTTGGGGCAACCGGGACTAGCGGGAGCTCAGTACTTC. This rearrangement joins TRBV5-5 to TRBJ2-7; 14 positions match TRBD2. The trim removed 0 bases at V and 10 bases at J, leaving 9 bases unmatched. Looked up from germline, CDR1 is SGHKS and CDR2 is YYEKEE (reference sequence). The CDR3 has 16 residues.

This clonotype was seen ten or more times. The chain combines TRBV6-1 with TRBJ2-4; 9 bases line up with TRBD1. Germline trimming cut 4 bases from V and 6 bases from J; bases unmatched to any gene: 10. Germline V CDR1 and CDR2: MNHNS, SASEGT. This CDR3 has 16 amino acids. Here the CDR3 DNA reads TGTGCCAGCAGTGGCCACGGGACAGGGATAACAAACATTCAGTACTTC. It yields the protein CASSGHGTGITNIQYF.

There are many counts of this clonotype. The chain carries TRBV28 and TRBJ2-2, with 9 positions matching TRBD2. CDR1 MDHEN and CDR2 SYDVKM come from the germline V gene. V lost 8 bases, J lost 1 base, and 5 bases stayed unmatched. The CDR3 contains 15 residues. The DNA for the CDR3 is TGTGCCAGCGAGTATAGCGGGGGGAACACCGGGGAGCTGTTTTTT. Protein product: CASEYSGGNTGELFF.

This clonotype was detected many times. This chain connects TRBV7-9 to TRBJ1-5; no clear D. The germline V gene has CDR1 SEHNR and CDR2 FQNEAQ (reference sequence). CDR3 length equals 15 residues. Trimming removed 1 base at V and 4 bases at J, with 11 bases between. DNA for the CDR3: TGTGCCAGCAGCTTAGTAGGCCTCCGAAATCAGCCCCAGCATTTT. This encodes CASSLVGLRNQPQHF.